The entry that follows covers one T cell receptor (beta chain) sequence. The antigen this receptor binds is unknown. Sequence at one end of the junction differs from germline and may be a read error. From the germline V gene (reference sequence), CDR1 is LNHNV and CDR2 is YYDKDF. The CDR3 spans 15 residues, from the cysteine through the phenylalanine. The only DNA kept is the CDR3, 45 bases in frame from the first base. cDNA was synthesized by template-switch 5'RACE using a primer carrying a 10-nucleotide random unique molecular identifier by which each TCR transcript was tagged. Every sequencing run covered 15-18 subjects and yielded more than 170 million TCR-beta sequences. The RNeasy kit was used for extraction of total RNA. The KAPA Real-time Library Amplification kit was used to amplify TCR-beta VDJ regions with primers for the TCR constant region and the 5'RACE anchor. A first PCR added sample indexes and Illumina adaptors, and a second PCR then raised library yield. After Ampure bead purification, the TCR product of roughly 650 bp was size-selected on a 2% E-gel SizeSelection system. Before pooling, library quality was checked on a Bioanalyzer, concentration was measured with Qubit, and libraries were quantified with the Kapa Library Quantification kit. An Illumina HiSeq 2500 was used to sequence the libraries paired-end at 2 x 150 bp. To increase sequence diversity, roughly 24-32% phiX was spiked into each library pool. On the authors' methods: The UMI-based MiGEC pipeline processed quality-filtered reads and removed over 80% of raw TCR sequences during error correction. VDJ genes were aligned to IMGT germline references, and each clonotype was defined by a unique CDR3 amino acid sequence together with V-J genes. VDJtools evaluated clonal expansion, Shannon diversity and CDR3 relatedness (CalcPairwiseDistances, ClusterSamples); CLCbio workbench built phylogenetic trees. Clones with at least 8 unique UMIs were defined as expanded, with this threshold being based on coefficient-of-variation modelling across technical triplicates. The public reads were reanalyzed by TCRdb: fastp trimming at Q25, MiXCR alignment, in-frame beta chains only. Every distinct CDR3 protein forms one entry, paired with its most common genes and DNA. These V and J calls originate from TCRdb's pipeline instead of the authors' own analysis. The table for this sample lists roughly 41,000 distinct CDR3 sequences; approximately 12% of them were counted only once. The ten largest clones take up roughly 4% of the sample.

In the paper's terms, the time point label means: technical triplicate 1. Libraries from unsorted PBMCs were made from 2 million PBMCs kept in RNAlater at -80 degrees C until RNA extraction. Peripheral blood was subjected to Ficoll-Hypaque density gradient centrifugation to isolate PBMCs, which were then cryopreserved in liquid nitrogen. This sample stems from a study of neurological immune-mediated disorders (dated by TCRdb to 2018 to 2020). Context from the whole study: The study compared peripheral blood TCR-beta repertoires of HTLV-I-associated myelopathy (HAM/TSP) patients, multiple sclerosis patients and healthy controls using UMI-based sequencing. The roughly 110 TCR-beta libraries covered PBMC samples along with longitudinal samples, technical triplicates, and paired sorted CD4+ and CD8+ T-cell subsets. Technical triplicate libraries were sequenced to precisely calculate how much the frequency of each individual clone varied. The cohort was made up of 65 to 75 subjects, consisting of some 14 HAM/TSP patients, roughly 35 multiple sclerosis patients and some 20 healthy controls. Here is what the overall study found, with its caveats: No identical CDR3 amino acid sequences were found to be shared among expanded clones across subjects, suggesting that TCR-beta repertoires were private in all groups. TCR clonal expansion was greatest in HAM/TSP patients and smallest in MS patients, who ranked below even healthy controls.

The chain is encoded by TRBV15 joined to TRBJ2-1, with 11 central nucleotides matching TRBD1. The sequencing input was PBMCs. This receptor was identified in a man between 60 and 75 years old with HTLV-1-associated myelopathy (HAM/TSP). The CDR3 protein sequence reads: CATSTDRGQGNEQLF. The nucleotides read TGTGCCACTAGCACGGACAGGGGGCAAGGCAATGAGCAGCTCTTC.